This T cell receptor beta chain was documented in a study of shared clonotypes between healthy human individuals. Findings and limits, study-wide: Generally, naive subsets came out with larger estimated richness than memory subsets. Generation of non-shared clonotypes was less probable than generation of clonotypes shared by all four donors.

Each subset's genomic DNA was shared equally among a number of immunoSEQ plates. Profiled with immunoSEQ multiplex PCR; TCRdb holds only in-frame clones, not every one. Among about 510,000 clones listed, about 95% were seen once. Regarding this clone: What it binds is unknown.

CDR3 length: 14 amino acids. With 5 bases clipped from V and 8 bases from J, the junction kept 8 bases outside the gene matches. The germline CDR1 and CDR2 sequences are LNHDA and SQIVND (reference sequence). This receptor was taken from a woman in her thirties in good health. The sequencing sample was made of naive CD4+ T cells sorted from blood. Documented subset: CD45RA+ positively selected. V is TRBV19 and J is TRBJ2-1, with 8 bases that match TRBD2. The CDR3 spells CASSPGLVLYEQFF. The CDR3 region has the DNA TGTGCCAGTAGTCCGGGACTAGTTTTATATGAGCAGTTCTTC. The full variable domain, its missing parts supplied by reference TRBV19 and TRBJ2-1, is DGGITQSPKYLFRKEGQNVTLSCEQNLNHDAMYWYRQDPGQGLRLIYYSQIVNDFQKGDIAEGYSVSREKKESFPLTVTSAQKNPTAFYLCASSPGLVLYEQFFGPGTRLTVL.